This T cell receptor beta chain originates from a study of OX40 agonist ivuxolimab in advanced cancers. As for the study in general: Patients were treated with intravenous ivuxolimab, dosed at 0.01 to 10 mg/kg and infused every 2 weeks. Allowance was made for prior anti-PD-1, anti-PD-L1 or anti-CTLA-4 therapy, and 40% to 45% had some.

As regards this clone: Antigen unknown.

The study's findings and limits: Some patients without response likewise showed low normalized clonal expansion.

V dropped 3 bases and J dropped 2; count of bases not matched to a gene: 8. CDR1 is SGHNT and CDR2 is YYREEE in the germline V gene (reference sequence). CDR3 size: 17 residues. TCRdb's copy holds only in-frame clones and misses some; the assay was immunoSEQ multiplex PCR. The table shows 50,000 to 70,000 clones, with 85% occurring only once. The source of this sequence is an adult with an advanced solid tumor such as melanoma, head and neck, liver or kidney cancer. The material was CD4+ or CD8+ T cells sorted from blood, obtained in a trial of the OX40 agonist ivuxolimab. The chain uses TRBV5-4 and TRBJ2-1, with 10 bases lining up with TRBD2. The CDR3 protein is CASSSVPSGGAYNEQFF. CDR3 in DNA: TGTGCCAGCAGCTCTGTCCCAAGCGGGGGGGCCTACAATGAGCAGTTCTTC.